This TCR beta chain was sequenced in a study of identical twins (TCRdb year 2016). Concerning the study at large: To test whether fetal clonotypes persist, this study deep-sequenced TCR alpha and beta repertoires from monozygotic twins, from unrelated adults of various ages, and from cord blood. To rule out contamination, the twin experiments were replicated at different times with different library preparation protocols.

The paper as a whole reports these results and caveats: Compared with coincidental sharing between unrelated individuals, out-of-frame TCR alpha sequences shared between twins had an excess of sequences with low generation probability. Invariant T cells such as MAIT and iNKT could partly confound zero-insertion analyses, though diverse VJ usage argued against this for most clonotypes. Abundant cord blood beta clonotypes carried fewer insertions; young adult naive repertoires showed a weaker similar trend, while memory repertoires showed none. Out-of-frame TCR alpha sharing in monozygotic twins was systematically underestimated by recombination models, whereas sharing between unrelated individuals was in agreement with the recombination models. Excess twin sharing in beta out-of-frame sequences was weaker because fewer shared sequences lowered the signal-to-noise ratio. Conclusions relied on cross-sectional statistical analysis, since the same donors could not be followed over many years.

The library was made by 5' RACE. Sequenced using an Illumina HiSeq 2000. Template switching introduced a universal primer binding site; the final cDNA contained a unique molecular identifier, enabling accurate counting of TCR cDNA molecules. Specific primers in the conserved constant-segment region were used to synthesize first-strand cDNA for TCR alpha and beta chains. To control for contamination, every cDNA library was double barcoded, receiving both a SMART-Mk sample barcode and Illumina barcodes. Two successive PCR steps introduced TruSeq adapter sequences along with Illumina sample barcodes. TCR alpha and beta cDNA libraries were sequenced on the Illumina HiSeq platform with custom primers. Regarding the original processing steps: Unique molecular identifiers were extracted from raw reads with MiGEC, and CDR3 positions were determined with MiXCR. Recombination models were inferred per individual with the repgenHMM and IGoR tools using an EM algorithm. Shared clonotype analysis was performed with the tcR package in R, normalizing sharing by the product of cloneset sizes. Out-of-frame nonproductive sequences were analyzed to study raw recombination free of thymic and clonal selection effects. TCRdb ran its own pipeline on the public reads, namely fastp trimming at Q25 and MiXCR clone calling, and kept in-frame beta chains. Every CDR3 protein is listed once, alongside the most common genes and DNA of its rows. TCRdb's processing, not the authors', yielded these V and J calls. The sample table contains 1.5 million or so distinct CDR3 sequences; only one count was recorded for more than 30% of them. The top ten hold 0.25% to 0.3% of the sample.

From the cysteine through the phenylalanine, the CDR3 covers 14 amino acids. The only DNA kept is the CDR3, 42 bases in frame from the first base. The germline V gene (reference sequence) gives CDR1 as SEHNR and CDR2 as FQNEAQ. Notes on this clonotype: Its antigen remains undetermined. The junction differs from germline at one of its ends, possibly a read error.

Every donor was a healthy Caucasian. The sequence links TRBV7-9 to TRBJ1-1; 6 matching bases give a weak D call of TRBD1. This clonotype was obtained from a newborn girl in good health. The specimen sequenced was cord blood. The CDR3 corresponds to CASSLQQGNTEAFF. The sequence in DNA is TGCGCCAGCAGCTTGCAACAGGGCAACACTGAAGCTTTCTTT.